This TCR beta chain was documented in a study of shared clonotypes between healthy human individuals. General observations from the study: Sampling involved blood alone; tissue repertoires likely differ.

Healthy HIV-negative adults with no recent acute infections or vaccinations were recruited as donors. On sorted subsets, replicate PCRs used 200 to 250 ng DNA, or around 30,000 T cell genomes. Sequencing was performed with immunoSEQ multiplex PCR; in TCRdb, only in-frame clones are kept and a portion is missing. The repertoire includes about 1 million clones, about three quarters of them detected once, and 1.4% to 1.5% sits in the top ten. This clone has a single count. Its antigen is still unknown. Sequencing was carried out using memory CD4+ T cells sorted from blood. Noted subset: CD45RA-negative fraction. This receptor was taken from a man aged 18 to 29 in good health.

The CDR3 DNA is TGTGCCAGCAGCCCCGTAGACAGCTCTGGAAACACCATATATTTT. Translation gives CASSPVDSSGNTIYF. The chain joins TRBV5-6 to TRBJ1-3, with D maybe TRBD1 (5 bases). Trimming left V 4 bases short and J 0 bases short, with 11 bases between. Germline V lookup: CDR1 SGHDT, CDR2 YYEEEE. The CDR3 spans 15 residues.